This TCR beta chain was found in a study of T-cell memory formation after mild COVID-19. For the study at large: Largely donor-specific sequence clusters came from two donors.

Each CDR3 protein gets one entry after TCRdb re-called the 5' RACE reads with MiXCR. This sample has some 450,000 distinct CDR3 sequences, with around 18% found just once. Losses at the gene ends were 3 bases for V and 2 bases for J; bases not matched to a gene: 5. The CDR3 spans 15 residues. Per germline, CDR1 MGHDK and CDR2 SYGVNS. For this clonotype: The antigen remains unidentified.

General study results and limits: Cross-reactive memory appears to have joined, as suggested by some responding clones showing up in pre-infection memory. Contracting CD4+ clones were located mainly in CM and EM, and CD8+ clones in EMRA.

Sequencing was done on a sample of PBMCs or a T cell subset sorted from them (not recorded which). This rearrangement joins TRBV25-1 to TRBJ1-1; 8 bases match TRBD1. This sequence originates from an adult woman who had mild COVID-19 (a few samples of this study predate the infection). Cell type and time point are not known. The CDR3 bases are TGTGCCAGCAGTGAGGTCAGGGGGCTAAACACTGAAGCTTTCTTT. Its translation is CASSEVRGLNTEAFF. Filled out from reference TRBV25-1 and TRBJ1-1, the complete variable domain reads EADIYQTPRYLVIGTGKKITLECSQTMGHDKMYWYQQDPGMELHLIHYSYGVNSTEKGDLSSESTVSRIRTEHFPLTLESARPSHTSQYLCASSEVRGLNTEAFFGQGTRLTVV.